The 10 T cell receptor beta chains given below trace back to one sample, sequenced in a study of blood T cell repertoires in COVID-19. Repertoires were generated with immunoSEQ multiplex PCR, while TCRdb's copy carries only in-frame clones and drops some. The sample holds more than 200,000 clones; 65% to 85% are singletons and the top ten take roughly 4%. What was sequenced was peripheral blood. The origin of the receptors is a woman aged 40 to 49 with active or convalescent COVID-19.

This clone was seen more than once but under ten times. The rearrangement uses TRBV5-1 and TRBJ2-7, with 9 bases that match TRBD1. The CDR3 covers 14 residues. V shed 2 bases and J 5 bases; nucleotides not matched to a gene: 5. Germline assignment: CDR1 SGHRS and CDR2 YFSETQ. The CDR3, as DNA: TGCGCCAGCAGCTTCTGGACAGGGGCCCACGAGCAGTACTTC. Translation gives CASSFWTGAHEQYF.

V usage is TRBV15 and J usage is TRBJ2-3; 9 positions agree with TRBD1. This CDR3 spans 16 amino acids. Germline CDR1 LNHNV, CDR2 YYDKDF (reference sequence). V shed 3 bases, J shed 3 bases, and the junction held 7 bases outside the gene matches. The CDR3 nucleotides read TGTGCCACCAGCAGTCTATTGACAGGGGGAACAGATACGCAGTATTTT. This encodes CATSSLLTGGTDTQYF.

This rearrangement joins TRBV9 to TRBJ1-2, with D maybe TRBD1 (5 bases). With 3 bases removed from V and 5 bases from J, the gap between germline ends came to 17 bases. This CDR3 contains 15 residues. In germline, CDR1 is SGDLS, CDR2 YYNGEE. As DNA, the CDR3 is TGTGCCAGCAGCGCCTACAGTGGGGCGGCGTATGGCTACACCTTC. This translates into CASSAYSGAAYGYTF.

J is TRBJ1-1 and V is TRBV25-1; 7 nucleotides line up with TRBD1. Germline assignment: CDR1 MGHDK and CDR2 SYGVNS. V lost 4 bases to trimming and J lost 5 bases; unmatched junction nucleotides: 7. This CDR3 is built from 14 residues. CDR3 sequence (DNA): TGTGCCAGCAGTGTAGGGGGCTCGGGAACTGAAGCTTTCTTT. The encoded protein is CASSVGGSGTEAFF.

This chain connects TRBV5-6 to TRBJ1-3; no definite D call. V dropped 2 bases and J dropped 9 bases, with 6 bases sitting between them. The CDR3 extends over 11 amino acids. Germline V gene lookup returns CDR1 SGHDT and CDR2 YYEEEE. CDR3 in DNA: TGTGCCAGCAGCTTTCGGAGCACCATATATTTT. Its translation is CASSFRSTIYF.

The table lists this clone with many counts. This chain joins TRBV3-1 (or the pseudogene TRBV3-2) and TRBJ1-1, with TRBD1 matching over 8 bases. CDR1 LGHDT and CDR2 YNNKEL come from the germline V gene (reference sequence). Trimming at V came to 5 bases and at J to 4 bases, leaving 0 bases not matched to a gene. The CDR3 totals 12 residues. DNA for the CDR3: TGTGCCAGCAGCACAGGGGGCACTGAAGCTTTCTTT. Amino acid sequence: CASSTGGTEAFF.

CDR3 nucleotides: TGTGCCAGCAGTATAAGCGCCGTCTATAATTCACCCCTCCACTTT. It codes for CASSISAVYNSPLHF. This sequence joins TRBV28 and TRBJ1-6; D is uncertain. This CDR3 has 15 residues. V was pared by 5 bases and J by 3 bases, with 11 bases between. CDR1 and CDR2 from the germline V gene are MDHEN and SYDVKM. Drawing the rest from reference TRBV28 and TRBJ1-6, the complete variable domain is DVKVTQSSRYLVKRTGEKVFLECVQDMDHENMFWYRQDPGLGLRLIYFSYDVKMKEKGDIPEGYSVSREKKERFSLILESASTNQTSMYLCASSISAVYNSPLHFGNGTRLTVT.

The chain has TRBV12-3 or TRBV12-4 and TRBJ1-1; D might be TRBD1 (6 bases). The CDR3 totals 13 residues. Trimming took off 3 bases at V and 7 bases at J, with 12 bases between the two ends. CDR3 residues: CASSLGGGGEAFF. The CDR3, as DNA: TGTGCCAGCAGTTTGGGGGGGGGCGGTGAAGCTTTCTTT.

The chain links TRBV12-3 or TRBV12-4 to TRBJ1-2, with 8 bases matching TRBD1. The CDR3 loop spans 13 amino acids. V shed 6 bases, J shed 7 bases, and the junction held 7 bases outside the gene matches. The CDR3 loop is CASRGQGHSGYTF. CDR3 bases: TGTGCCAGCAGAGGACAGGGACATAGTGGCTACACCTTC.

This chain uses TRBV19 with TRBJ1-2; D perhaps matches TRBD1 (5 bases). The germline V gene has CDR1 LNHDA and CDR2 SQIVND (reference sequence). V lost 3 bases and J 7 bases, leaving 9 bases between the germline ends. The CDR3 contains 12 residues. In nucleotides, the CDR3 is TGTGCCAGTAGTATCCAGGGAGGTGGCTACACCTTC. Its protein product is CASSIQGGGYTF.